This T cell receptor beta chain was found in a study of chemoradiotherapy in HPV16-positive cancers. Samples were taken several times over chemoradiotherapy. TCRdb keeps only in-frame clones here, not all; method: immunoSEQ multiplex PCR. The sample has some 12,000 clones, about 86% seen once; the top ten hold less than 3.5%. The CDR3 has 12 residues. Trimming cost V 7 bases and J 3 bases, with 13 bases left between them. CDR1 and CDR2 (germline): SQVTM, ANQGSEA. This TCR derives from a human donor with HPV-associated anogenital cancer. This sequence joins TRBV29-1 and TRBJ2-7; D uncertain. The material sequenced was blood, taken from a patient who underwent chemoradiotherapy. CDR3 sequence reads: CSAGDYFYEQYF. As DNA, the CDR3 is TGCAGCGCTGGCGATTACTTCTACGAGCAGTACTTC.